This TCR beta chain was found in a study of untreated major depressive disorder. Overall study findings and caveats: Compared with controls, depressed patients showed more TRBV05-01 (Vbeta 5.1) usage in CD4+ T cells.

In germline, CDR1 is SGHVS, CDR2 FQNEAQ. The V gene end was trimmed by 5 bases and the J gene end by 5 bases; junction bases not matched to a gene: 10. The CDR3 is 15 amino acids. TCRdb's copy holds only in-frame clones and misses some; the assay was immunoSEQ multiplex PCR. The table has about 25,000 clones, roughly nine tenths seen once. Every depressed patient was matched in pairs with a non-depressed control on sex, age, current smoking status and body mass index. Among patients, depression was moderate to severe. Each donor gave approximately 30 ml of EDTA blood. Turning to this clone: The target antigen is unknown.

The V call is TRBV7-8, the J call TRBJ2-5, with 8 bases matching TRBD2. The receptor's source is a woman aged 25 to 39 with major depressive disorder. The sequencing input was CD4+ T cells from PBMCs. The CDR3 DNA reads as TGTGCCAGCAGCGAGACGGGACGCGGGGGGGAGACCCAGTACTTC. Its protein is CASSETGRGGETQYF.